This T cell receptor beta chain stems from a study of blood T cell repertoires in COVID-19. Libraries were prepared by immunoSEQ multiplex PCR; TCRdb keeps only in-frame clonotypes and omits some of them. The sample includes a few hundred thousand clones, roughly nine tenths of them seen just once. Germline CDR1 is GTSNPN and CDR2 is SVGIG (reference sequence). V was clipped by 4 bases and J by 4 bases, with 7 bases between them. CDR3 size: 12 residues. This clone was recorded once. Ages ranged from about 18 to 89 years, with residence in approximately 23 US areas. Cohorts were based on clinical histories the participants reported.

The chain uses TRBV30 and TRBJ1-4; D unclear. The clonotype originates from a human donor in a cohort exposed to, infected with or recovered from COVID-19 (not recorded which). The donor label of this sample is uncertain. Sequencing used PBMCs or T cells enriched from blood (not recorded which). CDR3 protein: CAWTGDNEKLFF. The CDR3 DNA sequence: TGTGCCTGGACGGGAGATAATGAAAAACTGTTTTTT.